This entry lists 32 T cell receptor beta chains sequenced from one sample in a study of cytomegalovirus exposure and HLA in healthy donors. Assay used: immunoSEQ multiplex PCR; TCRdb lists only in-frame clones, some missing. The sample has approximately 220,000 clones; approximately 88% are singletons. Sequencing was carried out using PBMCs. These receptors were obtained from a woman aged 25-40 years in good health and CMV-seropositive.

The chain combines TRBV9 with TRBJ1-1; tentative D call: TRBD1 (6 bases). The germline V gene encodes CDR1 SGDLS and CDR2 YYNGEE. CDR3 length: 13 amino acids. Trimming cost V 4 bases and J 5 bases, with 12 bases left between them. Written as DNA, the CDR3 is TGTGCCAGCAGCTTCCAGGGGTCGACTGAAGCTTTCTTT. Translating gives CASSFQGSTEAFF.

The chain has TRBV4-1 and TRBJ1-5; unclear D gene. The CDR3 totals 15 residues. Germline lookup yields CDR1 MGHRA and CDR2 YSYEKL. V dropped 0 bases and J dropped 7 bases, with 13 bases sitting between them. The CDR3 DNA follows: TGCGCCAGCAGCCAAGAGAGGGCGGGCGAACAGCCCCAGCATTTT. Translation gives CASSQERAGEQPQHF.

The J gene is TRBJ1-5, the V gene TRBV6-6; a weak D match, TRBD1 (5 bases). There are 14 residues in the CDR3. The V gene lost 0 bases and the J gene lost 4 bases, with 7 bases spanning the gap. The germline V gene encodes CDR1 MNHNY and CDR2 SVGAGI (reference sequence). CDR3 sequence (DNA): TGTGCCAGCAGTTACTCGGCAGGGAATCAGCCCCAGCATTTT. Translated: CASSYSAGNQPQHF.

The chain couples TRBV28 to TRBJ2-7, with 8 bases matching TRBD2. Germline trimming cut 1 base from V and 0 bases from J; bases unmatched to any gene: 5. Germline lookup yields CDR1 MDHEN and CDR2 SYDVKM. CDR3 length: 16 residues. The CDR3 protein is CASSLSSGFSSYEQYF. The CDR3 coding sequence is TGTGCCAGCAGTTTATCTAGCGGGTTTAGCTCCTACGAGCAGTACTTC.

This chain links TRBV19 with TRBJ2-7; D is perhaps TRBD1 or TRBD2 (5 bases each). Germline CDR1 is LNHDA and CDR2 is SQIVND (reference sequence). Trimming stripped 3 bases from V and 0 bases from J, with 12 bases between. This CDR3 spans 15 amino acids. Written as DNA, the CDR3 is TGTGCCAGTAGTATGGGTATAGGGACCTCCTACGAGCAGTACTTC. The encoded protein is CASSMGIGTSYEQYF.

The V gene is TRBV5-4, the J gene TRBJ2-2; no clear D. Per the germline V gene, CDR1 is SGHNT and CDR2 is YYREEE (reference sequence). The CDR3 is 13 amino acids. Trimming shortened V by 1 base and J by 7 bases, and 8 bases separated the two germline ends. The CDR3 bases are TGTGCCAGCAGCTTGCAACAAGACGGGGAGCTGTTTTTT. It translates to CASSLQQDGELFF.

This clone occurred a few times. This chain connects TRBV5-6 to TRBJ1-1; TRBD1 aligns across 10 bases. CDR1 is SGHDT, CDR2 YYEEEE, per germline. There are 18 residues in the CDR3. V lost 3 bases, J lost 5 bases, and 16 bases stayed unmatched. Here the CDR3 reads CASSSRFGVDRGRTEAFF. The DNA for the CDR3 is TGTGCCAGCAGCTCGCGATTCGGAGTGGACAGGGGGAGGACTGAAGCTTTCTTT.

The chain uses TRBV5-1 and TRBJ2-7; D remains unclear. V gave up 1 base and J gave up 6 bases, with 11 bases separating them. The CDR3 is 13 amino acids. Germline values: CDR1 SGHRS, CDR2 YFSETQ. The chain's CDR3 is CASSLLTASEQYF. DNA for the CDR3: TGCGCCAGCAGCTTGCTCACGGCCAGCGAGCAGTACTTC.

The rearrangement joins TRBV28 to TRBJ1-1; D unresolved. The germline V and J ends were trimmed by 9 bases and 5 bases, with 4 bases remaining between them. Germline loops: CDR1 MDHEN, CDR2 SYDVKM. The CDR3 loop spans 9 amino acids. The CDR3 bases are TGTGCCAGTGGTACTGAAGCTTTCTTT. It codes for CASGTEAFF.

The rearrangement uses TRBV27 and TRBJ1-1; D gene unclear. The CDR3 is 16 residues long. Trimming stripped 3 bases from V and 4 bases from J, with 18 bases between. Germline assignment: CDR1 MNHEY and CDR2 SMNVEV (reference sequence). The CDR3 reads CASSFDSLVRGTEAFF. The CDR3 DNA follows: TGTGCCAGCAGTTTCGACTCCCTAGTACGTGGCACTGAAGCTTTCTTT.

The V call is TRBV28, the J call TRBJ2-7; D may match TRBD1 or TRBD2 (7 bases each). V lost 6 bases and J lost 5, with 17 bases in between. Germline V lookup: CDR1 MDHEN, CDR2 SYDVKM. There are 14 residues in the CDR3. The CDR3 reads CASRAGGASDEQYF. In DNA, the CDR3 is TGTGCCAGCAGGGCAGGGGGGGCTTCGGACGAGCAGTACTTC.

V usage is TRBV12-5 and J usage is TRBJ2-7; D ambiguous. Germline CDR1 is LGHNT and CDR2 is FRNRAP. Between the trimmed V and J ends, which lost 5 bases and 7 bases, there was a span of 15 bases. CDR3 length: 13 residues. The CDR3 nucleotides are TGTGCTAGTGGTCCCGGACCGGCGGCGGAGCAGTACTTC. Its protein product is CASGPGPAAEQYF.

The genes are TRBV7-9 and TRBJ2-7, with TRBD2 matching 7 bases. CDR1 is SEHNR, CDR2 FQNEAQ, per germline (reference sequence). The CDR3 has 15 residues. Germline trimming cut 4 bases from V and 4 bases from J; bases unmatched to any gene: 10. For the CDR3, the DNA is TGTGCCAGCAGCTCACCCCCCGCGGGAGTTTACGAGCAGTACTTC. Its protein is CASSSPPAGVYEQYF.

The chain employs TRBV6-5 and TRBJ1-2, with 7 bases aligning to TRBD1. Germline V gene sequence: CDR1 MNHEY, CDR2 SVGAGI. V shed 4 bases and J 6 bases; nucleotides not matched to a gene: 8. The CDR3 totals 14 residues. This CDR3 is CASSSKGALNGYTF. CDR3 nucleotides: TGTGCCAGCAGTTCCAAGGGGGCCCTGAATGGCTACACCTTC.

The V gene is TRBV28, the J gene TRBJ2-1; perhaps TRBD2 as D (5 bases). Trimming shortened V by 6 bases and J by 11 bases, and 26 bases separated the two germline ends. The germline V gene encodes CDR1 MDHEN and CDR2 SYDVKM. The CDR3 has 16 amino acids. The CDR3 sequence is CASSDPGVARSPKQFF. CDR3 DNA sequence: TGTGCCAGCAGCGATCCCGGGGTAGCGCGTTCCCCTAAGCAGTTCTTC.

The chain uses TRBV29-1 and TRBJ2-1; 10 bases line up with TRBD2. This CDR3 is 19 amino acids long. The V and J ends lost 5 bases and 1 base, in that order; junction bases with no gene match: 17. Germline lookup yields CDR1 SQVTM and CDR2 ANQGSEA. CDR3 amino acids: CSVQSPRSGRAGSYNEQFF. The CDR3 region has the DNA TGCAGCGTTCAGAGCCCCAGGAGCGGGAGGGCCGGGTCCTACAATGAGCAGTTCTTC.

This chain uses TRBV7-2 with TRBJ2-7, with D possibly being TRBD2 (5 bases). Germline CDR1 reads SGHTA; CDR2 reads FQGNSA. The CDR3 has 16 residues. V lost 5 bases and J 0 bases, leaving 17 bases between the germline ends. CDR3 region: CASSPILDSYSYEQYF. The DNA of the CDR3 is TGTGCCAGCAGCCCAATTCTGGACTCTTACTCCTACGAGCAGTACTTC. Filled out from reference TRBV7-2 and TRBJ2-7, the complete variable domain reads GAGVSQSPSNKVTEKGKDVELRCDPISGHTALYWYRQSLGQGLEFLIYFQGNSAPDKSGLPSDRFSAERTGGSVSTLTIQRTQQEDSAVYLCASSPILDSYSYEQYFGPGTRLTVT.

The rearrangement links TRBV7-8 to TRBJ2-5; either TRBD1 or TRBD2 may fit D (5 bases each). Trimming took off 5 bases at V and 7 bases at J, with 17 bases between the two ends. The CDR3 runs 14 residues. Germline values: CDR1 SGHVS, CDR2 FQNEAQ. In nucleotides, the CDR3 is TGTGCCAGCAGCCCTGCCCAGGGTGGGGGGACCCAGTACTTC. This gives the protein CASSPAQGGGTQYF.

In this sample, this clone turned up a few times. The V call is TRBV30, the J call TRBJ1-2; possibly TRBD1 for D (5 bases). Trimming stripped 4 bases from V and 7 bases from J, with 10 bases between. This CDR3 has 11 amino acids. The V gene's germline CDR1 is GTSNPN and CDR2 SVGIG (reference sequence). CDR3 sequence: CAWTGPRGYTF. Written as DNA, the CDR3 is TGTGCCTGGACAGGGCCTCGTGGCTACACCTTC.

This chain links TRBV5-1 with TRBJ2-1; TRBD2 is a possible D gene (5 bases). CDR3 length: 16 residues. Germline CDR1 SGHRS, CDR2 YFSETQ. V was cut by 7 bases and J by 0 bases, with 17 bases left in between. CDR3 sequence: CASRRNSESSYNEQFF. The CDR3 nucleotides are TGCGCCAGCCGACGAAATAGCGAGAGCTCCTACAATGAGCAGTTCTTC.

The genes are TRBV6-6 and TRBJ2-7; possibly TRBD2 for D (5 bases). Per germline, CDR1 MNHNY and CDR2 SVGAGI (reference sequence). CDR3 size: 12 residues. V lost 10 bases and J lost 5, with 15 bases in between. In DNA, the CDR3 is TGTGCCACCGGTGAGGGTTCACACGAGCAGTACTTC. Residues: CATGEGSHEQYF.

V is TRBV5-1 and J is TRBJ2-6, with D perhaps assigned TRBD1 or TRBD2 (6 bases each). The germline CDR1 and CDR2 sequences are SGHRS and YFSETQ. Trimming took off 1 base at V and 0 bases at J, with 8 bases between the two ends. The CDR3 sequence is 16 residues long. The CDR3 sequence: CASSLRGDSGANVLTF. In DNA, the CDR3 is TGCGCCAGCAGCTTGAGGGGGGACTCTGGGGCCAACGTCCTGACTTTC.

CDR3 nucleotide sequence: TGTGCCAGCAGCTTATTTCTTACTGGGGCCAACGTCCTGACTTTC. As protein: CASSLFLTGANVLTF. The chain links TRBV7-8 to TRBJ2-6, with no clear D. The germline gives CDR1 SGHVS, CDR2 FQNEAQ. This CDR3 has 15 residues. The ends were cut back, 2 bases at V and 2 bases at J, with 7 bases in the middle. The variable domain in full, completed from reference TRBV7-8 and TRBJ2-6, reads GAGVSQSPRYKVAKRGQDVALRCDPISGHVSLFWYQQALGQGPEFLTYFQNEAQLDKSGLPSDRFFAERPEGSVSTLKIQRTQQEDSAVYLCASSLFLTGANVLTFGAGSRLTVL.

The chain couples TRBV13 to TRBJ1-5; possibly TRBD1 for D (5 bases). From germline, CDR1 is PRHDT and CDR2 FYEKMQ (reference sequence). This CDR3 contains 15 residues. V shed 5 bases and J shed 0 bases, with 11 bases lying between them. The CDR3 nucleotides are TGTGCCAGCAGCCGAAAAGGGGATAGCAATCAGCCCCAGCATTTT. It specifies CASSRKGDSNQPQHF.

This clone was seen more than once but under ten times. The genes are TRBV6-5 and TRBJ1-2; 9 bases match TRBD1. With V trimmed by 8 bases and J by 5 bases, 0 bases remained unmatched. CDR3 size: 11 residues. Germline V gene data show CDR1 as MNHEY and CDR2 as SVGAGI. CDR3 DNA sequence: TGTGCCAGCGGACAGGGGTATGGCTACACCTTC. This sequence encodes CASGQGYGYTF.

The V and J genes are TRBV29-1 and TRBJ2-5; D is perhaps TRBD1 (5 bases). Deletions cut 4 bases from V and 4 bases from J, with 16 bases between. CDR3 size: 14 residues. Germline CDR1 reads SQVTM; CDR2 reads ANQGSEA. The CDR3 loop reads CSVVRYQGSETQYF. For the CDR3, the DNA is TGCAGCGTTGTCCGCTATCAGGGTTCAGAGACCCAGTACTTC.

The CDR3 sequence: CAWSMRRGNTDTQYF. As DNA, the CDR3 is TGTGCCTGGAGCATGAGAAGGGGTAACACAGATACGCAGTATTTT. J is TRBJ2-3 and V is TRBV30; D perhaps matches TRBD1 (5 bases). V was cut by 3 bases and J by 2 bases, with 15 bases left in between. The V gene's germline CDR1 is GTSNPN and CDR2 SVGIG (reference sequence). This CDR3 region has 15 residues. The whole variable domain, remainder taken from reference TRBV30 and TRBJ2-3, is SQTIHQWPATLVQPVGSPLSLECTVEGTSNPNLYWYRQAAGRGLQLLFYSVGIGQISSEVPQNLSASRPQDRQFILSSKKLLLSDSGFYLCAWSMRRGNTDTQYFGPGTRLTVL.

The J gene is TRBJ2-1, the V gene TRBV6-6; 10 bases line up with TRBD2. The germline gives CDR1 MNHNY, CDR2 SVGAGI (reference sequence). The CDR3 totals 15 residues. The junction had 7 bases not matched to a gene; V was cut back by 6 bases and J by 5 bases. The CDR3 spells CASSLGLAADNEQFF. The CDR3 bases are TGTGCCAGCAGCCTCGGACTAGCGGCCGACAATGAGCAGTTCTTC.

The chain couples TRBV6-6 to TRBJ2-3; D uncertain. Per germline, CDR1 MNHNY and CDR2 SVGAGI (reference sequence). The germline V and J ends were trimmed by 7 bases and 6 bases, with 11 bases remaining between them. The CDR3 is 12 amino acids. CDR3 sequence (DNA): TGTGCCAGCACCCACTCTCCCGATACGCAGTATTTT. This sequence encodes CASTHSPDTQYF.

This chain joins TRBV30 and TRBJ2-7; D is unresolved. There are 11 residues in the CDR3. V dropped 3 bases and J dropped 7 bases, with 10 bases sitting between them. Germline V gives CDR1 GTSNPN, CDR2 SVGIG (reference sequence). CDR3 coding DNA: TGTGCCTGGAGGTTGAATTGGGAGCAGTACTTC. Translation gives CAWRLNWEQYF.

CDR3 bases: TGTGCCAGCAGTTACGATCTGGCCAGCACTAACTATGGCTACACCTTC. As protein: CASSYDLASTNYGYTF. The chain is built from TRBV6-5 and TRBJ1-2; no clear D. The CDR3 has 16 amino acids. Germline CDR1 and CDR2: MNHEY and SVGAGI. V dropped 2 bases and J dropped 0 bases, with 13 bases sitting between them.

The J gene is TRBJ2-2, the V gene TRBV12-5; D is perhaps TRBD2 (6 bases). V shed 6 bases and J shed 6 bases, with 8 bases lying between them. Germline V gene data show CDR1 as LGHNT and CDR2 as FRNRAP. The CDR3 consists of 12 residues. CDR3 bases: TGTGCTAGTGGGCCGGGGGCCGGGGAGCTGTTTTTT. It codes for CASGPGAGELFF.